Given below is one T cell receptor beta chain in context. Its matching antigen is unknown. The assay was immunoSEQ multiplex PCR, and TCRdb's table has in-frame clones only and misses some. The sample lists some 66,000 clones; over 75% were seen once. This sample was included in a study of T cell responses to AZD1222 COVID-19 vaccine. Notes on the study in general: Reports say nearly half of spike-specific TCRs go after unmutated variant regions. In all cases, repertoires were sampled only after the peak T cell response. Two AZD1222 doses significantly raised spike-specific TCR breadth and depth over controls. With dominance at 160-218 and 743-854, vaccine-associated CD4 TCRs spanned spike.

The length of the CDR3 is 15 residues. CDR1 is SGDLS and CDR2 is YYNGEE in the germline V gene. V was trimmed by 0 bases and J by 0 bases, leaving 10 bases between them. Source: peripheral blood, taken on day 0 of AZD1222 vaccination. This sequence originates from an adult in good health. The rearrangement uses TRBV9 and TRBJ2-7, with D possibly TRBD2 on 5 matching bases. In DNA, the CDR3 is TGTGCCAGCAGCGTAGTCCCTAGCCCCTCCTACGAGCAGTACTTC. Amino acid sequence: CASSVVPSPSYEQYF.